This entry is about one T cell receptor (beta chain). What it binds is not known. The primer mix had 60 Vbeta and 13 Jbeta primers. Sequencing used immunoSEQ multiplex PCR; TCRdb keeps in-frame clones, though not all of them. The sample consists of some 200,000 clones, 79% of them appearing once. This sample was included in a study of cytomegalovirus exposure and HLA in healthy donors. V lost 0 bases to trimming and J lost 6 bases; unmatched junction nucleotides: 2. Germline V gives CDR1 SGHDN, CDR2 FVKESK. The CDR3 consists of 13 residues. Findings of the study overall: 87-base-pair reads could not separate some V segments, including TRBV6-2 and TRBV6-3.

The sequence was collected from a girl aged 5-17 years in good health and CMV-seropositive. V is TRBV14 and J is TRBJ2-7; 7 bases agree with TRBD1. Input material: PBMCs. CDR3 protein: CASSQERQGEQYF. The CDR3 bases are TGTGCCAGCAGCCAAGAGCGACAGGGCGAGCAGTACTTC.